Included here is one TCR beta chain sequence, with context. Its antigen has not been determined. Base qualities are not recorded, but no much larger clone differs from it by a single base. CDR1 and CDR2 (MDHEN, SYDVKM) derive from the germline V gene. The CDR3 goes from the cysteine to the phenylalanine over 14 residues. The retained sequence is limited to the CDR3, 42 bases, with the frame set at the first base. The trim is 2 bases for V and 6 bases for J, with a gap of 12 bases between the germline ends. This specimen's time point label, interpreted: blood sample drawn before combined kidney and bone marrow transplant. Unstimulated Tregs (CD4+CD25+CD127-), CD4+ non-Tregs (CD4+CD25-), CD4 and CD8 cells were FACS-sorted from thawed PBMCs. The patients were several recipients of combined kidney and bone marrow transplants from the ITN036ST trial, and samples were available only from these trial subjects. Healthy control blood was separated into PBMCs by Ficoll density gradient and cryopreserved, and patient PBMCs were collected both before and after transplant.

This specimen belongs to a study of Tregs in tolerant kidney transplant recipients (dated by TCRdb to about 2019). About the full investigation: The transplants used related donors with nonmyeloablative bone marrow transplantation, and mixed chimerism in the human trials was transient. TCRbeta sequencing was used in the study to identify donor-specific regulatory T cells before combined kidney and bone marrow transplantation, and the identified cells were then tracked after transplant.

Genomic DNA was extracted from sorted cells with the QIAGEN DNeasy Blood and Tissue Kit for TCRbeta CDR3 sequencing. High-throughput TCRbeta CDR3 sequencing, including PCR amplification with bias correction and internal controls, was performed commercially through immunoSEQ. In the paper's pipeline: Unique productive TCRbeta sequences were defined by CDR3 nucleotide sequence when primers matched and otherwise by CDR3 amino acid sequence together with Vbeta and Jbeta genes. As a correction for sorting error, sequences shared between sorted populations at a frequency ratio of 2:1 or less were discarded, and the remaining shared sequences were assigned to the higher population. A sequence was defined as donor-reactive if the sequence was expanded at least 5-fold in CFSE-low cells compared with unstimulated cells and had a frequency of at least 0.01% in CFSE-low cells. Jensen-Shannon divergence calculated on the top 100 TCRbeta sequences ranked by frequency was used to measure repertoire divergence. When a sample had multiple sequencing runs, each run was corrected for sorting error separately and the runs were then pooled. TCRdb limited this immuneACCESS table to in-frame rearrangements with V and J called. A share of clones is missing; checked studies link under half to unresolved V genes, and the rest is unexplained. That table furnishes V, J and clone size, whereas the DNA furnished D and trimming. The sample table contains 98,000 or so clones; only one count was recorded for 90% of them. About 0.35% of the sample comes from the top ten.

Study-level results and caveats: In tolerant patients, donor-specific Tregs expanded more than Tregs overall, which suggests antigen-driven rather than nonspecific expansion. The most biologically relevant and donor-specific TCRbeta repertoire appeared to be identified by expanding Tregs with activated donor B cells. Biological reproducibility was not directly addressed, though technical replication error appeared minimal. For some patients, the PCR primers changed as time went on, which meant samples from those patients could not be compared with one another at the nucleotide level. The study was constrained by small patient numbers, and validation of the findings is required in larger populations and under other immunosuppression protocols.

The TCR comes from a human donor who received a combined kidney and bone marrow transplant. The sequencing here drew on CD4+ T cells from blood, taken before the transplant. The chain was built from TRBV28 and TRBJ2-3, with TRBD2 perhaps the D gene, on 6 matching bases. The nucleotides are TGTGCCAGCAGTTTAGGCGGGATCGGGGATACGCAGTATTTT. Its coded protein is CASSLGGIGDTQYF.